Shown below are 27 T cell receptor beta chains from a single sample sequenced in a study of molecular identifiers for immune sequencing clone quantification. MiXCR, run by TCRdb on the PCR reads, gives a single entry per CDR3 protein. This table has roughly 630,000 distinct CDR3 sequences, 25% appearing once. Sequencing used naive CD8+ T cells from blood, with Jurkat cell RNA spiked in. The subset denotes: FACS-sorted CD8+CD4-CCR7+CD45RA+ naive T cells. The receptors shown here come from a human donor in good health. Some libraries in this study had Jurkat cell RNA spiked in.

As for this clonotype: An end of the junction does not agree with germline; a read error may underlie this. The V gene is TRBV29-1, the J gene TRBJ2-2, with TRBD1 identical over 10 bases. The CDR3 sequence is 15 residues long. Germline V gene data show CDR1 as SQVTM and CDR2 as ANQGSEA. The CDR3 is CSVLGTGVNTVELFF. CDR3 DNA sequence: TGCAGCGTCCTAGGGACAGGGGTAAACACCGTGGAGCTGTTTTTT.

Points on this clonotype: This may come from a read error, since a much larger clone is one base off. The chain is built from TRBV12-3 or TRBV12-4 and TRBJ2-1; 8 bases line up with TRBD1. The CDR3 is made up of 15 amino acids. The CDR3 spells CASTLPTAGGGEQSF. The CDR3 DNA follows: TGTGCCAGCACCCTACCAACCGCAGGGGGCGGTGAGCAGTCCTTC.

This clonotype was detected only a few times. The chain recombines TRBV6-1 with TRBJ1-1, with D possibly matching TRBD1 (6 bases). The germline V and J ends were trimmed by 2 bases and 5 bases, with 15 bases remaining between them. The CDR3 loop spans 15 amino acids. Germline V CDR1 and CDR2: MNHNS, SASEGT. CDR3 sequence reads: CASSERGGGITEAFF. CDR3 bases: TGTGCCAGCAGTGAACGAGGAGGGGGGATAACTGAAGCTTTCTTT.

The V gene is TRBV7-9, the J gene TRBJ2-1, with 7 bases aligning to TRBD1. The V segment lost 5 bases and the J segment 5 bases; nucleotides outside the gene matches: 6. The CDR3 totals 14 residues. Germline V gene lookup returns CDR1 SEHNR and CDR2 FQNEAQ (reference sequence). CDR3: CASSGQVVNNEQFF. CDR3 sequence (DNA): TGTGCCAGCAGCGGACAGGTGGTAAACAATGAGCAGTTCTTC.

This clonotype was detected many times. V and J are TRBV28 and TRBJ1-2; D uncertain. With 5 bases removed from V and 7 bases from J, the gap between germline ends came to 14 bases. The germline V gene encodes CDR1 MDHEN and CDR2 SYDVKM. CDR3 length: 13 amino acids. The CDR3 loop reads CASSQLLLVGYTF. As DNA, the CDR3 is TGTGCCAGCAGTCAATTGCTATTGGTTGGCTACACCTTC.

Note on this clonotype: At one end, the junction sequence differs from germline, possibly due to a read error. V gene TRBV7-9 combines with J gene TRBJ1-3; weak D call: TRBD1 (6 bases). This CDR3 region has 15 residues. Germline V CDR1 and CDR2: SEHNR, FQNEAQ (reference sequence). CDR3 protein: CASSSRGGTGNSIYF. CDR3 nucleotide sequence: TGTGCCAGCAGCTCCAGGGGAGGAACTGGAAACTCCATATATTTT.

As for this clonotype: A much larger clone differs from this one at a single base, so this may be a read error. Here the CDR3 reads CASSQGTDRPHGDQPQQF. The CDR3 nucleotides read TGTGCCAGCAGCCAAGGAACGGACAGGCCCCATGGGGATCAGCCCCAGCAATTT. V gene TRBV3-1 combines with J gene TRBJ1-5; 7 bases line up with TRBD1. The CDR3 is 18 residues long. Germline V gives CDR1 LGHDT, CDR2 YNNKEL (reference sequence).

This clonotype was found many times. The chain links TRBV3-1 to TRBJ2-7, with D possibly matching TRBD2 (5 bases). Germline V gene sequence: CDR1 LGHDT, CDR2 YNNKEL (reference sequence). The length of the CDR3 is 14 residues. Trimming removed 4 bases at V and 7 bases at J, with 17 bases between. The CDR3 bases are TGTGCCAGCAGCCCGTGGCGGGTGTCGGGGGAGCAGTACTTC. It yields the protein CASSPWRVSGEQYF.

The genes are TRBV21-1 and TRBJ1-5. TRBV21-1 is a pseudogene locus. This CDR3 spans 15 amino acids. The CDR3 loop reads CASNKEKGIDQPQHF. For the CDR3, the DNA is TGTGCCAGCAACAAAGAAAAAGGAATTGATCAGCCCCAGCATTTT.

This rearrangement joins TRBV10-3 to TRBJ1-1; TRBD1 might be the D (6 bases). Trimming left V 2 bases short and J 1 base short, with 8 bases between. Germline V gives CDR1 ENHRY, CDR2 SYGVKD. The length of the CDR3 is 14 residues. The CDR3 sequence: CAISETGTNTEAFF. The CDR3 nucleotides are TGTGCCATCAGTGAGACAGGGACGAACACTGAAGCTTTCTTT.

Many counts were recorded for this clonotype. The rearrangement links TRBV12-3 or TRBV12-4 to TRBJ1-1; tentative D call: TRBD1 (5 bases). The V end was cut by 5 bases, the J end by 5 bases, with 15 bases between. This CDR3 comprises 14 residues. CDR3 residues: CASSPGGGWTEAFF. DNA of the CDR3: TGTGCCAGCAGTCCAGGCGGGGGTTGGACTGAAGCTTTCTTT.

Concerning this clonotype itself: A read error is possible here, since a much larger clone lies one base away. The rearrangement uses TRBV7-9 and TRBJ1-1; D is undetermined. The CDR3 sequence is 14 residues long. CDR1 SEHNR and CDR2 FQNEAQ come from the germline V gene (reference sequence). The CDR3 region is CASGLELLNTEAFF. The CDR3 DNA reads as TGTGCCAGCGGCTTGGAGCTTTTGAACACTGAAGCTTTCTTT.

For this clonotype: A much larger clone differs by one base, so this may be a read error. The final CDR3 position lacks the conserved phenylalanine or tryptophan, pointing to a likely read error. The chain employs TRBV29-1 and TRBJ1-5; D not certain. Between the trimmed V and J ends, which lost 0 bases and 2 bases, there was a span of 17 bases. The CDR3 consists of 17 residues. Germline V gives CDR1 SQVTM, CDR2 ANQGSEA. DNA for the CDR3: TGCAGCGTTGAAGATCTTTTGGGGTCTAGGGGCAATCAGCCCCAGCATCTT. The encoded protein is CSVEDLLGSRGNQPQHL.

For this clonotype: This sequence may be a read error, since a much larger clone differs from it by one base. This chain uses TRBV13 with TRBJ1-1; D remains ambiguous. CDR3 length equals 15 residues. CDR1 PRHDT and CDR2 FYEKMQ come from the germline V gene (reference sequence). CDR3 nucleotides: TGTGTCAGCAGCTTAATCGGCTCTACGAACACTGAAGCTTTCTTT. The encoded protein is CVSSLIGSTNTEAFF.

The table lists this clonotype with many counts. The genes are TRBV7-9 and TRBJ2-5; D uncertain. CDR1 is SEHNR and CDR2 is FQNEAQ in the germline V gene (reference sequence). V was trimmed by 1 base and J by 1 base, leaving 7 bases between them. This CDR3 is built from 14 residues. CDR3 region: CASSLGPFQETQYF. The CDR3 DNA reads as TGTGCCAGCAGCTTAGGACCTTTCCAAGAGACCCAGTACTTC. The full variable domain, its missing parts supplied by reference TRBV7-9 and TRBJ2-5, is DTGVSQNPRHKITKRGQNVTFRCDPISEHNRLYWYRQTLGQGPEFLTYFQNEAQLEKSRLLSDRFSAERPKGSFSTLEIQRTEQGDSAMYLCASSLGPFQETQYFGPGTRLLVL.

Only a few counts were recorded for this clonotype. The CDR3 nucleotides read TGTGCCAGTATGCCTCCCAAGGCGACTGAAGCTTTCTTT. Translation: CASMPPKATEAFF. This sequence joins TRBV19 and TRBJ1-1; D is undetermined. The length of the CDR3 is 13 residues. The V gene lost 7 bases and the J gene lost 5 bases, with 14 bases spanning the gap. Germline V CDR1 and CDR2: LNHDA, SQIVND (reference sequence).

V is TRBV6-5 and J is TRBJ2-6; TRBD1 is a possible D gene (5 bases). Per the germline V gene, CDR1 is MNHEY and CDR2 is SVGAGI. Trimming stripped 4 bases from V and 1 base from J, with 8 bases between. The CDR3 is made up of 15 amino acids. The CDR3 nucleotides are TGTGCCAGCAGTTCACAGGTATCTGGGGCCAACGTCCTGACTTTC. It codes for CASSSQVSGANVLTF.

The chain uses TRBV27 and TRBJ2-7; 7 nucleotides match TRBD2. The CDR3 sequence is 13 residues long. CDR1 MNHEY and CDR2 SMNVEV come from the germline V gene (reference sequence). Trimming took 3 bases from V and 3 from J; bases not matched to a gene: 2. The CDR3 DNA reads TGTGCCAGCAGTTTCCAGCGGGACTACGAGCAGTACTTC. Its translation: CASSFQRDYEQYF.

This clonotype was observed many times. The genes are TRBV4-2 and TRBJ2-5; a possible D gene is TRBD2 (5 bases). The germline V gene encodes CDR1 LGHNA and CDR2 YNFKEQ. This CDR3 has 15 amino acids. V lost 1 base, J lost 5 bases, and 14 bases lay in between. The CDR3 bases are TGTGCCAGCAGCCAAGTGGAGGTCCCGGGGGAGACCCAGTACTTC. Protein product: CASSQVEVPGETQYF.

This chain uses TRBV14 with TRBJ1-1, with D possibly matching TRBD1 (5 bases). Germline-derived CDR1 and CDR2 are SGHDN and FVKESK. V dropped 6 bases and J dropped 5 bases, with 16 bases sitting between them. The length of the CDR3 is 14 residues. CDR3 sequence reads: CASSRPGLPTEAFF. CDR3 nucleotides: TGTGCCAGCAGTCGACCGGGACTTCCAACTGAAGCTTTCTTT.

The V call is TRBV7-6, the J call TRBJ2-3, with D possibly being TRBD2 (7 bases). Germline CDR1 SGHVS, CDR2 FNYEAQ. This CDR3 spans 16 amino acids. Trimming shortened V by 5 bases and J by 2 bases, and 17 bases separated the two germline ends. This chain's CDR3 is CASSPSPRGLTDTQYF. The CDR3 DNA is TGTGCCAGCAGCCCAAGTCCGCGGGGGCTCACAGATACGCAGTATTTT.

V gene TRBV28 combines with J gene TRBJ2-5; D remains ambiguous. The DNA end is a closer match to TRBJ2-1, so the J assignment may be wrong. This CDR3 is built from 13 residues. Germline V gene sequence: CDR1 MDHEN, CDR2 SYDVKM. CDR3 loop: CASSSFLVNEQFF. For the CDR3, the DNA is TGTGCCAGCAGTTCATTTCTAGTCAATGAGCAGTTCTTC.

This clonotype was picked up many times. This CDR3 is CAWSAGPGETQYF. The CDR3 nucleotides are TGTGCCTGGAGCGCCGGACCTGGAGAGACCCAGTACTTC. The chain uses TRBV30 and TRBJ2-5; no clear D. This CDR3 has 13 residues. V lost 3 bases, J lost 4 bases, and 12 bases lay in between. Germline CDR1 is GTSNPN and CDR2 is SVGIG (reference sequence).

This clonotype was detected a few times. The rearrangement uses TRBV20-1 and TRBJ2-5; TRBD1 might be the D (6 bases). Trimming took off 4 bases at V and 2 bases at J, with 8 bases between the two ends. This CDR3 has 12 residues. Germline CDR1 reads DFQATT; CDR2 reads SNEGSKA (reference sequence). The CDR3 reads CSATDSQETQYF. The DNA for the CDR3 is TGCAGTGCTACGGACAGTCAAGAGACCCAGTACTTC.

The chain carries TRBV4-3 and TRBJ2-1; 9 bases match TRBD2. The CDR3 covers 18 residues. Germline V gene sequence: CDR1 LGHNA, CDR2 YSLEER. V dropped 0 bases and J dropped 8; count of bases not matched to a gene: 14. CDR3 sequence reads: CASSQDPPSGLATDEQFF. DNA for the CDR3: TGCGCCAGCAGCCAAGATCCCCCGTCGGGACTAGCTACGGATGAGCAGTTCTTC.

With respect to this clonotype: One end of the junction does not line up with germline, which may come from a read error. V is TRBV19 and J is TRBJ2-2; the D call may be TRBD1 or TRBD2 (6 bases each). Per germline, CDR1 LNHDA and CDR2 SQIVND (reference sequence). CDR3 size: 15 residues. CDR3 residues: CASRSGTLNTGEVFF. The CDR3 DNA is TGTGCCAGTAGATCCGGGACATTGAACACCGGGGAGGTGTTTTTT.

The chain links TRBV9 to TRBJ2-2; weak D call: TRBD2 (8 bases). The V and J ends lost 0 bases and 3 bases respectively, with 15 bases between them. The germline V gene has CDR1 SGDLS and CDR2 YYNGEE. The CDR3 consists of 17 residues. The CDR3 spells CASSVEGAGGYTGELFF. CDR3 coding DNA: TGTGCCAGCAGCGTAGAGGGGGCGGGAGGATACACCGGGGAGCTGTTTTTT.